These 21 T cell receptor beta chains came from one sample sequenced in a study of a mutant IDH1 vaccine in newly diagnosed glioma. As to time point: week 35, safety follow-up. Topical imiquimod was applied with each vaccine dose, which held 300 ug of mutant IDH1 20-mer peptide. Some clones are missing from TCRdb's copy, which holds only in-frame ones; the method was immunoSEQ multiplex PCR. The profile covers fewer than 30,000 clones, with approximately 87% appearing a single time and roughly a third taken by the ten largest. Antigen specificity for these receptors is unknown. The sequencing used PBMCs, collected from a glioma patient whose treatment included an IDH1 peptide vaccine. The receptors shown here come from a man aged 25-40 years with glioma.

The V gene is TRBV5-4, the J gene TRBJ1-1; 9 bases are shared with TRBD1. The germline V gene has CDR1 SGHNT and CDR2 YYREEE (reference sequence). This CDR3 spans 14 amino acids. J gave up 9 bases and V 0 bases, and 6 bases lay outside the gene matches. This CDR3 is CASSLGQGGGQAFF. The DNA for the CDR3 is TGTGCCAGCAGCTTGGGACAGGGGGGCGGACAAGCTTTCTTT.

The chain combines TRBV5-5 with TRBJ2-2, with a possible D match to TRBD1 (5 bases). Per the germline V gene, CDR1 is SGHKS and CDR2 is YYEKEE (reference sequence). With 0 bases removed from V and 4 bases from J, the gap between germline ends came to 13 bases. There are 16 residues in the CDR3. The CDR3 bases are TGTGCCAGCAGCTTGGGATTCCAGGGTGGCACCGGGGAGCTGTTTTTT. Amino acids: CASSLGFQGGTGELFF.

This rearrangement joins TRBV29-1 to TRBJ2-7; 8 bases map to TRBD1. The germline V gene has CDR1 SQVTM and CDR2 ANQGSEA. The CDR3 is 12 amino acids. V was pared by 6 bases and J by 6 bases, with 7 bases of the junction left unmatched. CDR3 loop: CSVRTGSGEQYF. The CDR3 DNA reads TGCAGCGTCCGGACAGGGTCAGGCGAGCAGTACTTC.

The rearrangement joins TRBV27 to TRBJ1-5, with TRBD1 as a possible D gene (5 bases). V gave up 2 bases and J gave up 5 bases, with 7 bases separating them. CDR1 is MNHEY, CDR2 SMNVEV, per germline (reference sequence). This CDR3 has 13 amino acids. In DNA, the CDR3 is TGTGCCAGCAGTTTAATGGGGGATCAGCCCCAGCATTTT. Encoded protein: CASSLMGDQPQHF.

This sequence joins TRBV28 and TRBJ1-4; the D gene is possibly TRBD1 (6 bases). The CDR3 length is 14 residues. V shed 7 bases and J shed 7 bases, with 16 bases lying between them. CDR1 is MDHEN, CDR2 SYDVKM, per germline. The CDR3 loop is CASTLFGGLEKLFF. DNA of the CDR3: TGTGCCAGCACCCTGTTTGGGGGGCTTGAAAAACTGTTTTTT.

This chain connects TRBV30 to TRBJ2-5; D may match TRBD1 or TRBD2 (5 bases each). V shed 2 bases and J shed 5 bases, with 21 bases lying between them. The CDR3 is 16 amino acids. Germline CDR1 reads GTSNPN; CDR2 reads SVGIG (reference sequence). CDR3 in amino acids: CAWSSSSGYGTETQYF. The CDR3 bases are TGTGCCTGGAGTTCGAGCAGTGGATACGGGACGGAGACCCAGTACTTC.

The gene calls are TRBV6-6 and TRBJ2-2; 9 bases fit TRBD1. The CDR3 sequence is 15 residues long. The germline CDR1 and CDR2 sequences are MNHNY and SVGAGI (reference sequence). J gave up 4 bases and V 6 bases, and 6 bases lay outside the gene matches. The CDR3 region is CASRLQGASTGELFF. The CDR3 DNA reads TGTGCCAGCAGACTACAGGGGGCGAGCACCGGGGAGCTGTTTTTT.

This clone showed up just once. The CDR3 DNA reads TGCAGCGTTGCGGGACCATACAATGAGCAGTTCTTC. Amino acid sequence: CSVAGPYNEQFF. This chain joins TRBV29-1 and TRBJ2-1; D could derive from TRBD1 or TRBD2 (5 bases each). Germline CDR1 SQVTM, CDR2 ANQGSEA. Trimming left V 4 bases short and J 4 bases short, with 8 bases between. This CDR3 region has 12 residues.

In the case of this clone: The sample carries other DNA sequences with the same CDR3. V usage is TRBV28 and J usage is TRBJ1-5, with a possible D match to TRBD1 (6 bases). This CDR3 region has 15 residues. Trimming removed 2 bases at V and 1 base at J, with 9 bases between. Per germline, CDR1 MDHEN and CDR2 SYDVKM. The CDR3 DNA is TGTGCCAGCAGTTTAATCCAGGGGAGCAATCAGCCCCAGCATTTT. As protein: CASSLIQGSNQPQHF.

The DNA of the CDR3 is TGCGCCAGCAGCCGGGGGGGGAGCTCCTACAATGAGCAGTTCTTC. Its translation is CASSRGGSSYNEQFF. The J gene is TRBJ2-1, the V gene TRBV5-1; 8 positions agree with TRBD2. This CDR3 spans 15 amino acids. Trimming took 4 bases from V and 0 from J; bases not matched to a gene: 3. CDR1 is SGHRS, CDR2 YFSETQ, per germline.

The chain carries TRBV7-9 and TRBJ1-5, with TRBD1 matching 8 bases. Per the germline V gene, CDR1 is SEHNR and CDR2 is FQNEAQ (reference sequence). The CDR3 contains 15 residues. The V and J ends lost 1 base and 6 bases, in that order; junction bases with no gene match: 5. The DNA of the CDR3 is TGTGCCAGCAGCTTAGGTTTGGACAGGGCTCAGCCCCAGCATTTT. Translating it yields CASSLGLDRAQPQHF.

The chain couples TRBV7-8 to TRBJ2-7; 12 bases fit TRBD2. The CDR3 is 15 residues long. The junction had 5 bases not matched to a gene; V was cut back by 4 bases and J by 4 bases. Germline V gene sequence: CDR1 SGHVS, CDR2 FQNEAQ. This CDR3 reads CASSSGLAGLYEQYF. CDR3 sequence (DNA): TGTGCCAGCAGCTCAGGACTAGCGGGACTTTACGAGCAGTACTTC.

The chain has TRBV15 and TRBJ1-5; D uncertain. This CDR3 is built from 15 residues. Germline CDR1 and CDR2: LNHNV and YYDKDF (reference sequence). Trimming removed 1 base from V and 3 bases from J, with 10 bases in between. The CDR3 protein is CATSRVSEVNQPQHF. Here the CDR3 DNA reads TGTGCCACCAGCAGAGTCTCCGAGGTCAATCAGCCCCAGCATTTT.

The gene calls are TRBV5-1 and TRBJ2-5, with D unclear. The V and J ends lost 4 bases and 3 bases respectively, with 19 bases between them. The germline gives CDR1 SGHRS, CDR2 YFSETQ. CDR3 length: 16 amino acids. CDR3 loop: CASSPFEGSEKETQYF. The CDR3 DNA is TGCGCCAGCAGCCCGTTCGAAGGGTCGGAGAAAGAGACCCAGTACTTC. Filled out from reference TRBV5-1 and TRBJ2-5, the complete variable domain reads KAGVTQTPRYLIKTRGQQVTLSCSPISGHRSVSWYQQTPGQGLQFLFEYFSETQRNKGNFPGRFSGRQFSNSRSEMNVSTLELGDSALYLCASSPFEGSEKETQYFGPGTRLLVL.

V gene TRBV19 combines with J gene TRBJ2-3; 8 bases map to TRBD2. Germline trimming cut 9 bases from V and 2 bases from J; bases unmatched to any gene: 7. CDR1 and CDR2 from the germline V gene are LNHDA and SQIVND (reference sequence). This CDR3 has 14 amino acids. The CDR3 loop reads CASSGREDTDTQYF. In DNA, the CDR3 is TGTGCCAGCTCGGGGCGGGAGGACACAGATACGCAGTATTTT.

Written as DNA, the CDR3 is TGTGCCAGCAGCTCCCTCCTGTCCGGTTATGAGACCCAGTACTTC. This codes for CASSSLLSGYETQYF. The chain combines TRBV6-6 with TRBJ2-5; unclear D gene. This CDR3 has 15 amino acids. CDR1 is MNHNY and CDR2 is SVGAGI in the germline V gene (reference sequence). Trimming cost V 6 bases and J 5 bases, with 19 bases left between them.

The CDR3 coding sequence is TGTGCCTGGAGTGTAAACGGTAATGAAAAACTGTTTTTT. Translation: CAWSVNGNEKLFF. The chain combines TRBV30 with TRBJ1-4; D is undetermined. Germline V gives CDR1 GTSNPN, CDR2 SVGIG (reference sequence). V was cut by 0 bases and J by 4 bases, with 6 bases left in between. The CDR3 covers 13 residues.

This clone showed up just a few times. The chain couples TRBV6-5 to TRBJ1-6, with a weak D call TRBD1 (5 bases). V dropped 5 bases and J dropped 10 bases, with 18 bases sitting between them. This CDR3 has 15 residues. Germline assignment: CDR1 MNHEY and CDR2 SVGAGI. The CDR3, as DNA: TGTGCCAGCAGTCCCCGGGGCCCGAGAGAGTCACCCCTCCACTTT. This sequence encodes CASSPRGPRESPLHF.

The chain joins TRBV10-3 to TRBJ1-6; D may be TRBD1 (5 bases). The ends were cut back, 3 bases at V and 8 bases at J, with 5 bases in the middle. The germline V gene encodes CDR1 ENHRY and CDR2 SYGVKD. This CDR3 contains 12 residues. For the CDR3, the DNA is TGTGCCATCAGTGACAGGGATTCACCCCTCCACTTT. This translates into CAISDRDSPLHF.

This clone is labeled as large (0.1 to 1%). The CDR3 here is CATTGNTEAFF. CDR3 bases: TGTGCCACCACAGGGAACACTGAAGCTTTCTTT. V usage is TRBV6-5 and J usage is TRBJ1-1; D may be TRBD1 (5 bases). With 10 bases removed from V and 1 base from J, the gap between germline ends came to 7 bases. The CDR3 sequence is 11 residues long. Germline CDR1 is MNHEY and CDR2 is SVGAGI.

The chain couples TRBV19 to TRBJ1-2, with D possibly matching TRBD1 (6 bases). Per germline, CDR1 LNHDA and CDR2 SQIVND (reference sequence). The CDR3 loop spans 18 amino acids. The V and J ends lost 8 bases and 7 bases respectively, with 32 bases between them. CDR3 sequence: CASAPIEAGSGELSGYTF. CDR3 bases: TGTGCCAGTGCCCCGATAGAGGCCGGATCAGGGGAACTAAGTGGCTACACCTTC.